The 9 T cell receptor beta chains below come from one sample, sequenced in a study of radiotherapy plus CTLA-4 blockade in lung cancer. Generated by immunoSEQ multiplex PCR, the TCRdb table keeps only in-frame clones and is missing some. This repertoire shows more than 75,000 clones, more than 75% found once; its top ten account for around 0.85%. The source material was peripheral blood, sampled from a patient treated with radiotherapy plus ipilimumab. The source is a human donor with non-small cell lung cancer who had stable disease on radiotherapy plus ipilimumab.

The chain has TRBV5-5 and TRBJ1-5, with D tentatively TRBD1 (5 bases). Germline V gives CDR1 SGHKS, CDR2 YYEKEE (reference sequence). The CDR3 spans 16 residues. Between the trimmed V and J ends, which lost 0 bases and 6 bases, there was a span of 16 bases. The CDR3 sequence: CASSLAGQGLGQPQHF. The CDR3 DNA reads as TGTGCCAGCAGCTTGGCCGGGCAGGGTTTGGGTCAGCCCCAGCATTTT.

CDR3 coding DNA: TGTGCCAGCAGCTTGTCGGGGGCACCAGCCTACGAGCAGTACTTC. This sequence encodes CASSLSGAPAYEQYF. The chain combines TRBV5-6 with TRBJ2-7; D is perhaps TRBD1 or TRBD2 (6 bases each). Germline assignment: CDR1 SGHDT and CDR2 YYEEEE. The V and J ends lost 1 base and 2 bases respectively, with 13 bases between them. There are 15 residues in the CDR3.

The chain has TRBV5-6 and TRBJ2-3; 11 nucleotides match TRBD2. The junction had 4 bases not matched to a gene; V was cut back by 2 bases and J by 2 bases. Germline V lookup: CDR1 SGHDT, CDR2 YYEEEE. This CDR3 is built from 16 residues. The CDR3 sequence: CASSFTSGGPTDTQYF. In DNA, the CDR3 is TGTGCCAGCAGCTTTACTAGCGGGGGTCCCACAGATACGCAGTATTTT.

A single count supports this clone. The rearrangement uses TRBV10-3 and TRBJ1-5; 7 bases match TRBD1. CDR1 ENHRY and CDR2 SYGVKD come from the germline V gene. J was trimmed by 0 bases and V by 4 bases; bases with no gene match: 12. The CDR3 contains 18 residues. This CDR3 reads CAISAETGRDYSNQPQHF. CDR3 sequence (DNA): TGTGCCATCAGTGCAGAGACAGGGAGGGATTATAGCAATCAGCCCCAGCATTTT.

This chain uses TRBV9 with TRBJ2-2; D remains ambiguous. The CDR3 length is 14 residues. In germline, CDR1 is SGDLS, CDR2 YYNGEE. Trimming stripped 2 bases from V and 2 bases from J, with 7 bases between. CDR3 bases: TGTGCCAGCAGCGTCTCCGGAAACACCGGGGAGCTGTTTTTT. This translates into CASSVSGNTGELFF.

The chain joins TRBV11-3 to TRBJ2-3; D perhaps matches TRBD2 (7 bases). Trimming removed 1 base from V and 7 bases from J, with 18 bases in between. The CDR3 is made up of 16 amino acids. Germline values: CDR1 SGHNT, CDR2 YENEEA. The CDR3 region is CASSLGAGAAGNTQYF. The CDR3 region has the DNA TGTGCCAGCAGCTTAGGGGCGGGGGCCGCCGGGAATACGCAGTATTTT.

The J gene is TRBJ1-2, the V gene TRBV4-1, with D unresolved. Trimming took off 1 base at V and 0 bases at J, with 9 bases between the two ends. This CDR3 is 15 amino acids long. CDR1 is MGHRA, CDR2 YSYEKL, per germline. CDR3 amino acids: CASSQGHGTNYGYTF. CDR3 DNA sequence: TGCGCCAGCAGCCAAGGACACGGTACTAACTATGGCTACACCTTC.

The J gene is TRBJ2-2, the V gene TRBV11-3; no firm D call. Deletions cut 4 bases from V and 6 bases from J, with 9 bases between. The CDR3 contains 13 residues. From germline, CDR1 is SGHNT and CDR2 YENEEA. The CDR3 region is CASSSPRAGELFF. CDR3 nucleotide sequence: TGTGCCAGCAGCTCCCCCCGGGCCGGGGAGCTGTTTTTT.

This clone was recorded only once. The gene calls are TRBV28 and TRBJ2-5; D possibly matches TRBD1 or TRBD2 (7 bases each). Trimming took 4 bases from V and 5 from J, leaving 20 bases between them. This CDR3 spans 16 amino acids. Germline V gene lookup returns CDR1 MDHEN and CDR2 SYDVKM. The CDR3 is CASSWEGGGLRETQYF. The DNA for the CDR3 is TGTGCCAGCAGTTGGGAGGGAGGGGGCCTCCGGGAGACCCAGTACTTC.